This is a list of T cell receptor beta chains from one sample in a study of cytomegalovirus exposure and HLA in healthy donors. TCRdb's table, derived via immunoSEQ multiplex PCR, lists solely in-frame clones and lacks some. The repertoire table contains over 45,000 clones. Sequences were obtained from PBMCs. Source of these receptors: a woman in her 40s in good health and CMV-seronegative. Both conserved end residues are part of each CDR3. A D gene is named only where the DNA matches it firmly.

v_call,d_call,j_call,cdr3_length,cdr3_nt,cdr3_aa
TRBV7-2,TRBD1,TRBJ2-7,14,TGTGCCAGCAGCTCCCCGGGACAGGGCTACGAGCAGTACTTC,CASSSPGQGYEQYF
TRBV4-2,TRBD1,TRBJ1-1,15,TGTGCCAGCAGCCAGTCCCAGGGGGCAAAGGTTGAAGCTTTCTTT,CASSQSQGAKVEAFF
TRBV5-1,TRBD2,TRBJ2-3,15,TGCGCCAGCAGCTATCTAGCGGGAGAAAAGGATAAGCAGTATTTT,CASSYLAGEKDKQYF
TRBV30,TRBD2,TRBJ2-3,14,TGTGCCTGGACGGGGGGGTTGAGTTCAGATACGCAGTATTTT,CAWTGGLSSDTQYF
TRBV29-1,NA,TRBJ1-1,13,TGCAGCGTTGATTCAGGTATGAACACTGAAGCTTTCTTT,CSVDSGMNTEAFF
TRBV5-4,TRBD1,TRBJ1-3,16,TGTGCCAGCAGCTACTCAGGGGGCAGCGCTGGAAACACCATATATTTT,CASSYSGGSAGNTIYF
TRBV7-2,TRBD1,TRBJ1-5,15,TGTGCCAGCAGCCCAGGCGGACAGGGATGGCAGCCCCAGCATTTT,CASSPGGQGWQPQHF
TRBV5-6,TRBD1,TRBJ2-2,15,TGTGCCAGCAGCCGCGGGACAGGGTTCACCGGGGAGCTGTTTTTT,CASSRGTGFTGELFF
TRBV7-2,NA,TRBJ2-1,14,TGTGCCAGCAGCTTCTCCGGGACCTACAATGAGCAGTTCTTC,CASSFSGTYNEQFF
TRBV7-2,NA,TRBJ2-5,15,TGTGCCAGCAGCTTAGGGGGGCTATACCAAGAGACCCAGTACTTC,CASSLGGLYQETQYF
TRBV19,NA,TRBJ1-6,16,TGTGCCAGTAGCCTTTCTTACGGGACACCTAATTCACCCCTCCACTTT,CASSLSYGTPNSPLHF
TRBV6-5,NA,TRBJ1-3,15,TGTGCCAGCAGCTTGACAGCTGATTCTGGAAACACCATATATTTT,CASSLTADSGNTIYF
TRBV9,TRBD1,TRBJ2-7,14,TGTGCCAGCAGCCCCCGGACAGGGGAGGACGAGCAGTACTTC,CASSPRTGEDEQYF
TRBV18,NA,TRBJ2-3,18,TGTGCCAGCTCACCATTTTCTTCCGGGGAATTTAACACAGATACGCAGTATTTT,CASSPFSSGEFNTDTQYF
TRBV11-3,NA,TRBJ1-2,13,TGTGCCAGCACTCCTGGGGAGGACTATGGCTACACCTTC,CASTPGEDYGYTF
TRBV4-1,NA,TRBJ1-2,14,TGCGCCAGCAGCCAAGAAGCAGGGCTGGATGGCTACACCTTC,CASSQEAGLDGYTF
TRBV18,TRBD1,TRBJ1-5,14,TGTGCCAGCTCCAGGGACAGGGATGTTCAGCCCCAGCATTTT,CASSRDRDVQPQHF
TRBV5-4,NA,TRBJ1-1,15,TGTGCCAGCAGCTTGGATAACGCGGGAGACACTGAAGCTTTCTTT,CASSLDNAGDTEAFF
TRBV29-1,NA,TRBJ2-1,15,TGCAGCGTCGAAATGACTAGAGGGACCGTCGTGGAGCAGTTCTTC,CSVEMTRGTVVEQFF
TRBV5-1,NA,TRBJ2-7,14,TGCGCCAGCAGCTTGGTTGAGAGCGCCTACGAGCAGTACTTC,CASSLVESAYEQYF
TRBV5-4,TRBD2,TRBJ2-5,17,TGTGCCAGCAGCCAGTACTCGGGGGCTAGCGGGAGCCCGGCCCAGTACTTC,CASSQYSGASGSPAQYF
TRBV6-6,TRBD1,TRBJ1-5,16,TGTGCCAGCAGTTACGTTCAGGGGGAGGAGAATCAGCCCCAGCATTTT,CASSYVQGEENQPQHF
TRBV25-1,TRBD2,TRBJ2-5,18,TGTGCCAGCAGTGAATGGACTAGCGGGAGGATTGGTCGAGAGACCCAGTACTTC,CASSEWTSGRIGRETQYF
TRBV6-6,TRBD1,TRBJ1-2,12,TGTGCCAGCAGTGTATCGGACAGGGGCTACACCTTC,CASSVSDRGYTF
TRBV7-2,TRBD2,TRBJ2-3,17,TGTGCCAGCAGCTTTTTAAGCGGGGGGGGAAGGGCAGATACGCAGTATTTT,CASSFLSGGGRADTQYF
TRBV12-5,NA,TRBJ1-2,13,TGTGCTAGTGGTCCCGAGGGTCGGGGGGGCTACACCTTC,CASGPEGRGGYTF
TRBV6-4,TRBD1,TRBJ1-1,17,TGTGCCAGCAGTGACCCTGGACAGGGGGCGGTGGACACTGAAGCTTTCTTT,CASSDPGQGAVDTEAFF
TRBV6-1,NA,TRBJ1-6,13,TGTGCCAGCGGCGGGACCTGGGATTCACCCCTCCACTTT,CASGGTWDSPLHF
TRBV29-1,NA,TRBJ1-3,13,TGCAGCGTTGAGGGTCCGGGTGGAAACACCATATATTTT,CSVEGPGGNTIYF
TRBV5-1,NA,TRBJ2-7,14,TGCGCCAGCAGCCGGGGACATCGGGGGGCCGAGCAGTACTTC,CASSRGHRGAEQYF
TRBV4-3,NA,TRBJ2-2,16,TGCGCCAGCAGCCAAGATGTGCAGGGTGGGGCCGGGGAGCTGTTTTTT,CASSQDVQGGAGELFF
TRBV9,TRBD2,TRBJ2-5,15,TGTGCCAGCAGCGTGGGACTAGCGATCCAAGAGACCCAGTACTTC,CASSVGLAIQETQYF
TRBV19,TRBD2,TRBJ2-1,16,TGTGCCAGTAGTATAGTCTCTAGCGGTTCCTACAATGAGCAGTTCTTC,CASSIVSSGSYNEQFF
TRBV20-1,NA,TRBJ1-1,11,TGCAGTGGTAAACGGTACACTGAAGCTTTCTTT,CSGKRYTEAFF